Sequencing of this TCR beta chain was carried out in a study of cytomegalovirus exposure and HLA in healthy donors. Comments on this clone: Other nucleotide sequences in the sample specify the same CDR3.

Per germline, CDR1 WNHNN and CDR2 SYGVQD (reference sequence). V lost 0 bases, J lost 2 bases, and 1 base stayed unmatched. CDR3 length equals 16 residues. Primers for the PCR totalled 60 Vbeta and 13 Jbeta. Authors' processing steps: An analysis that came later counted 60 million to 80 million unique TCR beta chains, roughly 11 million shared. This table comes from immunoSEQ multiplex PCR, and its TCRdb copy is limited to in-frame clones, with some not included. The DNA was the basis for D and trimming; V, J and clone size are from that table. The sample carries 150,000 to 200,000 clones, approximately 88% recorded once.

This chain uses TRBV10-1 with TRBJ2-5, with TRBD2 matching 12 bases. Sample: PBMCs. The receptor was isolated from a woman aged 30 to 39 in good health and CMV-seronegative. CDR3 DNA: TGCGCCAGCAGTGAGTCACTAGCGGGAGGACAAGAGACCCAGTACTTC. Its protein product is CASSESLAGGQETQYF.